What follows are 4 T cell receptor beta chains derived from one specimen sequenced in a study of blood T cells in healthy people across ages. Next came a second PCR, run for 7 to 11 cycles, which used a sample-barcoded 5' primer along with a J-beta primer mix. TCRdb ran MiXCR on the 5' RACE reads and lists one entry per CDR3 protein. The table records some 1,800,000 distinct CDR3 sequences, 35% to 50% of them present only once. Material: blood. The receptors derive from a human donor in good health.

The J gene is TRBJ1-1, the V gene TRBV2, with D possibly TRBD1 on 6 matching bases. The CDR3 consists of 14 residues. V lost 11 bases, J lost 1 base, and 17 bases lay in between. CDR1 and CDR2 (germline): SNHLY, FYNNEI. In DNA form, the CDR3 reads TGTGCCTTCCCATGGGGGCAGGGGAACACTGAAGCTTTCTTT. Its protein product is CAFPWGQGNTEAFF.

The genes are TRBV20-1 and TRBJ1-4, with D unclear. Germline CDR1 reads DFQATT; CDR2 reads SNEGSKA (reference sequence). The CDR3 runs to 13 residues. V lost 3 bases to trimming and J lost 0 bases, with 5 bases between them. The CDR3 sequence: CSASLATNEKLFF. The CDR3 DNA follows: TGCAGTGCTAGTCTTGCAACTAATGAAAAACTGTTTTTT.

The rearrangement joins TRBV20-1 to TRBJ2-5; possibly TRBD1 or TRBD2 for D (6 bases each). Per the germline V gene, CDR1 is DFQATT and CDR2 is SNEGSKA (reference sequence). V lost 1 base to trimming and J lost 5 bases, with 14 bases between them. CDR3 size: 14 residues. CDR3 bases: TGCAGTGCTAGAGTAGGGGGGCCGGGGGAGACCCAGTACTTC. It translates to CSARVGGPGETQYF.

This clonotype was observed once. The chain joins TRBV9 to TRBJ2-1; TRBD1 or TRBD2 may be the D gene (8 bases each). The CDR3 is 18 amino acids. V shed 0 bases and J shed 9 bases, with 25 bases lying between them. The V gene's germline CDR1 is SGDLS and CDR2 YYNGEE. Here the CDR3 reads CASSVDPQGAGGLGEQFF. As DNA, the CDR3 is TGTGCCAGCAGCGTAGACCCCCAGGGGGCGGGGGGATTGGGTGAGCAGTTCTTC.